These T cell receptor beta chains were read from a single sample in a study of blood T cell repertoires in COVID-19. TCRdb's copy holds only in-frame clones and misses some; the assay was immunoSEQ multiplex PCR. Found here are 200,000 to 250,000 clones, just under 90% of them singletons; the top ten hold 1.2%. The sequenced material came from PBMCs or T cells enriched from blood (not recorded which). These receptors were collected from a man aged 30-40 years who had recovered from COVID-19. Each CDR3 is given with its conserved first and last residue. A D gene is named only where the DNA matches it firmly. Rows give clone size only sometimes, using once, few, many, or a class for an expanded clone.

clone_size j_call v_call d_call cdr3_aa cdr3_nt
. TRBJ2-5 TRBV6-2/TRBV6-3 . CASSYPIGTRGETQYF TGTGCCAGCAGTTACCCCATCGGGACAAGGGGCGAGACCCAGTACTTC
. TRBJ2-7 TRBV5-1 . CASSLGGVGREQYF TGCGCCAGCAGCTTGGGGGGAGTTGGTCGCGAGCAGTACTTC
. TRBJ1-3 TRBV5-1 . CASSLVSDPGNTIYF TGCGCCAGCAGCTTGGTGTCAGATCCTGGAAACACCATATATTTT
. TRBJ2-5 TRBV7-6 . CASSLDPWTAIGTQYF TGTGCCAGCAGCTTAGACCCATGGACAGCCATTGGGACCCAGTACTTC
. TRBJ2-4 TRBV6-2/TRBV6-3 . CASSYSYQKLAKNIQYF TGTGCCAGCAGTTACTCATATCAAAAACTAGCCAAAAACATTCAGTACTTC
. TRBJ2-2 TRBV11-3 . CASSSRDGELFF TGTGCCAGCAGCTCCAGGGACGGGGAGCTGTTTTTT
. TRBJ1-1 TRBV28 TRBD1 CASRKRQGNTEAFF TGTGCCAGCAGGAAGAGACAGGGGAACACTGAAGCTTTCTTT
once TRBJ1-1 TRBV7-9 . CASSLRGDPNTEAFF TGTGCCAGCAGCCTTCGGGGAGACCCGAACACTGAAGCTTTCTTT
. TRBJ2-2 TRBV5-4 TRBD1 CASSLVGTGPSGELFF TGTGCCAGCAGCTTGGTCGGGACAGGGCCATCCGGGGAGCTGTTTTTT
. TRBJ1-1 TRBV7-9 . CASSLAKGRGTEAFF TGTGCCAGCAGCTTAGCGAAGGGGCGGGGGACTGAAGCTTTCTTT
. TRBJ2-5 TRBV7-9 . CASSHPLGQGEETQYF TGTGCCAGCAGCCACCCCCTGGGGCAGGGCGAAGAGACCCAGTACTTC
. TRBJ1-6 TRBV5-5 TRBD1 CASSLEGGNSPLHF TGTGCCAGCAGCTTGGAAGGGGGCAATTCACCCCTCCACTTT
. TRBJ2-3 TRBV10-3 . CAISESSLGDTQYF TGTGCCATCAGTGAGTCTTCACTAGGGGATACGCAGTATTTT
. TRBJ1-2 TRBV6-2/TRBV6-3 . CASSQILPATRGYTF TGTGCCAGCAGCCAAATCCTACCCGCCACGCGAGGCTACACCTTC
. TRBJ2-7 TRBV19 TRBD2 CASSIGREGDYEQYF TGTGCCAGTAGTATTGGCCGGGAGGGTGACTACGAGCAGTACTTC
once TRBJ2-1 TRBV9 TRBD2 CASSGGTSGSTYNEQFF TGTGCCAGCAGCGGAGGGACTAGCGGGAGCACCTACAATGAGCAGTTCTTC
. TRBJ2-3 TRBV4-1 TRBD2 CASSRGLAGGDTQYF TGCGCCAGCAGTCGCGGACTAGCGGGGGGAGATACGCAGTATTTT